These 5 T cell receptor beta chains were sequenced from one sample in a study of T cell responses to AZD1222 COVID-19 vaccine. Sequenced by immunoSEQ multiplex PCR; TCRdb stores in-frame clones only, minus some. The table includes 95,000 to 150,000 clones, around 91% detected once. The input for sequencing was peripheral blood, taken on day 0 of AZD1222 vaccination. The receptors were sampled from an adult in good health.

The table lists this clone with a few counts. The same CDR3 can be traced to other DNA sequences in this sample. CDR3 protein: CASSLGTNYGYTF. The CDR3 DNA reads as TGTGCCAGCAGCTTAGGGACAAACTATGGCTACACCTTC. The chain employs TRBV11-2 and TRBJ1-2; D is possibly TRBD1 (5 bases). The V gene's germline CDR1 is SGHAT and CDR2 FQNNGV. V lost 1 base to trimming and J lost 2 bases, with 5 bases between them. This CDR3 contains 13 residues.

The chain couples TRBV19 to TRBJ1-5, with TRBD1 identical over 10 bases. There are 16 residues in the CDR3. Germline V gene sequence: CDR1 LNHDA, CDR2 SQIVND (reference sequence). The trim removed 4 bases at V and 7 bases at J, leaving 10 bases unmatched. This CDR3 reads CASSTERQGAQQPQHF. The CDR3 region has the DNA TGTGCCAGTAGTACCGAAAGACAGGGGGCTCAGCAGCCCCAGCATTTT. The full variable domain, rest sourced from reference TRBV19 and TRBJ1-5, is DGGITQSPKYLFRKEGQNVTLSCEQNLNHDAMYWYRQDPGQGLRLIYYSQIVNDFQKGDIAEGYSVSREKKESFPLTVTSAQKNPTAFYLCASSTERQGAQQPQHFGDGTRLSIL.

The V call is TRBV7-8, the J call TRBJ1-2; tentative D call: TRBD1 (6 bases). Germline V gene sequence: CDR1 SGHVS, CDR2 FQNEAQ. The CDR3 is 16 residues long. V lost 4 bases to trimming and J lost 4 bases, with 19 bases between them. This CDR3 reads CASSSAALRGGYGYTF. Written as DNA, the CDR3 is TGTGCCAGCAGCTCGGCTGCCCTTAGGGGGGGCTATGGCTACACCTTC.

This clone is a singleton in its sample. The V gene is TRBV12-3 or TRBV12-4, the J gene TRBJ2-3, with 11 bases aligning to TRBD1. With V trimmed by 8 bases and J by 10 bases, 8 bases remained unmatched. The CDR3 sequence is 13 residues long. CDR3 bases: TGTGCCAGCTCGGGACAGGGGGTTAGTGCGCAGTATTTT. It is translated as CASSGQGVSAQYF.

To note about this clone: The same CDR3 can be traced to other DNA sequences in this sample. J is TRBJ1-2 and V is TRBV6-1, with TRBD1 identical over 8 bases. Germline lookup yields CDR1 MNHNS and CDR2 SASEGT. This CDR3 has 14 amino acids. Losses at the gene ends were 0 bases for V and 4 bases for J; bases not matched to a gene: 1. The CDR3 nucleotides are TGTGCCAGCAGTGAAGCTCAGGGGGCCTATGGCTACACCTTC. Protein: CASSEAQGAYGYTF.